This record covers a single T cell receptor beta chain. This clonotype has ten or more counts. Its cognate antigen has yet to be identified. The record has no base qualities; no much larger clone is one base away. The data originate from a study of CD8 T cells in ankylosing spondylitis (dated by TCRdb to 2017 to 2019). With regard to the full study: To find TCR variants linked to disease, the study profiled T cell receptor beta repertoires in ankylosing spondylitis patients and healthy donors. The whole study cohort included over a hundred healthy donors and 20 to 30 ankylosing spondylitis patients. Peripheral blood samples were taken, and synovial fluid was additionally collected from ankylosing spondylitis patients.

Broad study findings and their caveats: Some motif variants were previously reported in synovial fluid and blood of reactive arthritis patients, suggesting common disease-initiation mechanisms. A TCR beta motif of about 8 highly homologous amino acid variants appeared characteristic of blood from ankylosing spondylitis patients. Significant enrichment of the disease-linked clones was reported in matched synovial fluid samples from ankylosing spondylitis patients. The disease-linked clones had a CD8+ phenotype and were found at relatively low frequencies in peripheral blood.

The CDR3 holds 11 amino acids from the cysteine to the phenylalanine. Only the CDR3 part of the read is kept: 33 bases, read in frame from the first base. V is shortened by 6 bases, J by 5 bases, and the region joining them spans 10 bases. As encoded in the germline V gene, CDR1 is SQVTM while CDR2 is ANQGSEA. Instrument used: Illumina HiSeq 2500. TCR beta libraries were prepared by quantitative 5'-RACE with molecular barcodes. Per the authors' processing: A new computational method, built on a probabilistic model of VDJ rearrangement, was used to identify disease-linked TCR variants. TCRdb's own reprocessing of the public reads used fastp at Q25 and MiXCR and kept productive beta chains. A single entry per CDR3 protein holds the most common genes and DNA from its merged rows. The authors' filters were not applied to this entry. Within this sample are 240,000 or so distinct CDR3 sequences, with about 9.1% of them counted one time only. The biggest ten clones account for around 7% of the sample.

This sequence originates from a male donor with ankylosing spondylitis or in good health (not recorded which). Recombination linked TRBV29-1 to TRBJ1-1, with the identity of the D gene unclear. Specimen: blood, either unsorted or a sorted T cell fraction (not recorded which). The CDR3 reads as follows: CSVGLRTEAFF. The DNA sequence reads TGCAGCGTCGGGCTGAGAACTGAAGCTTTCTTT.